These 32 T cell receptor beta chains were all obtained from the same sample, sequenced in a study of T cells after posttransplantation cyclophosphamide. Some clones are missing from TCRdb's copy, which holds only in-frame ones; the method was immunoSEQ multiplex PCR. The sample consists of some 13,000 clones, about four fifths of them appearing once. The specimen was memory CD4+ T cells sorted from PBMCs. Receptor source: a man aged 50 to 60.

This chain uses TRBV2 with TRBJ2-6; TRBD1 might be the D (6 bases). Germline assignment: CDR1 SNHLY and CDR2 FYNNEI. The CDR3 consists of 16 residues. Trimming shortened V by 4 bases and J by 0 bases, and 10 bases separated the two germline ends. The CDR3 region is CASSGGQTSGANVLTF. CDR3 nucleotide sequence: TGTGCCAGCAGTGGCGGACAGACCTCTGGGGCCAACGTCCTGACTTTC.

The genes are TRBV9 and TRBJ2-7; 7 bases agree with TRBD2. With 0 bases clipped from V and 4 bases from J, the junction kept 7 bases outside the gene matches. The CDR3 is 15 residues long. Germline CDR1 SGDLS, CDR2 YYNGEE. In nucleotides, the CDR3 is TGTGCCAGCAGCGTAGGTGCGGCGGGAGCTTACGAGCAGTACTTC. Protein sequence: CASSVGAAGAYEQYF.

V and J are TRBV19 and TRBJ1-2; maybe TRBD1 (5 bases). The CDR3 extends over 18 amino acids. V dropped 1 base and J dropped 2 bases, with 20 bases sitting between them. CDR1 is LNHDA, CDR2 SQIVND, per germline (reference sequence). The DNA for the CDR3 is TGTGCCAGTAGTATAGCCCCCGCGGGGGGGGGTGCCAACTATGGCTACACCTTC. This codes for CASSIAPAGGGANYGYTF.

This chain uses TRBV5-1 with TRBJ2-2; maybe TRBD2 (5 bases). V was clipped by 4 bases and J by 1 base, with 14 bases between them. The CDR3 contains 16 residues. Germline V lookup: CDR1 SGHRS, CDR2 YFSETQ. The CDR3 region is CASSERTLRNTGELFF. The CDR3 DNA follows: TGCGCCAGCAGCGAGAGGACTTTACGGAACACCGGGGAGCTGTTTTTT.

DNA of the CDR3: TGCGCCAGCAGCCCTGGCGGGGGAGGGTACGAGCAGTACTTC. This gives the protein CASSPGGGGYEQYF. This chain links TRBV4-3 with TRBJ2-7, with 7 bases aligning to TRBD2. The CDR3 loop spans 14 amino acids. The J segment lost 4 bases and the V segment lost 4 bases, leaving 7 bases of the junction unmatched. Germline lookup yields CDR1 LGHNA and CDR2 YSLEER.

The V call is TRBV9, the J call TRBJ2-1, with 9 positions matching TRBD1. The germline CDR1 and CDR2 sequences are SGDLS and YYNGEE. This CDR3 spans 16 amino acids. With 6 bases clipped from V and 9 bases from J, the junction kept 16 bases outside the gene matches. CDR3 DNA: TGTGCCAGCAACGAGGTTCCAGGACAGGGGAAGGGTGAGCAGTTCTTC. This translates into CASNEVPGQGKGEQFF.

The chain recombines TRBV30 with TRBJ1-6; TRBD1 is a possible D gene (5 bases). V was pared by 3 bases and J by 7 bases, with 10 bases between. The CDR3 is 13 amino acids. CDR1 is GTSNPN and CDR2 is SVGIG in the germline V gene (reference sequence). CDR3 protein: CAWRGLKNSPLHF. CDR3 DNA: TGTGCCTGGAGGGGACTGAAGAATTCACCCCTCCACTTT.

The V gene is TRBV14, the J gene TRBJ2-2; 7 bases fit TRBD2. Germline values: CDR1 SGHDN, CDR2 FVKESK. The CDR3 is made up of 14 amino acids. CDR3 nucleotide sequence: TGTGCGGGAGGGTACCCTTCGAACACCGGGGAGCTGTTTTTT. This codes for CAGGYPSNTGELFF.

This clone turned up a few times. V is TRBV6-1 and J is TRBJ2-2; tentative D call: TRBD2 (5 bases). V lost 6 bases and J lost 6, with 11 bases in between. Germline assignment: CDR1 MNHNS and CDR2 SASEGT. CDR3 length equals 13 residues. This CDR3 is CASSSLVPGELFF. The CDR3 region has the DNA TGTGCCAGCAGCTCACTAGTTCCCGGGGAGCTGTTTTTT.

The CDR3 loop reads CASSFTQTTAEQYF. CDR3 DNA sequence: TGCGCCAGCAGCTTCACCCAGACTACGGCTGAGCAGTACTTC. The V and J genes are TRBV5-1 and TRBJ2-7, with D maybe TRBD2 (5 bases). The CDR3 covers 14 residues. CDR1 and CDR2 (germline): SGHRS, YFSETQ. V dropped 2 bases and J dropped 7 bases, with 16 bases sitting between them. Using reference TRBV5-1 and TRBJ2-7 for the parts outside the CDR3, the full variable domain is KAGVTQTPRYLIKTRGQQVTLSCSPISGHRSVSWYQQTPGQGLQFLFEYFSETQRNKGNFPGRFSGRQFSNSRSEMNVSTLELGDSALYLCASSFTQTTAEQYFGPGTRLTVT.

The chain links TRBV6-7 to TRBJ2-3; 11 positions agree with TRBD2. TRBV6-7 is assigned to the ORF class and has an uncertain function. The CDR3 loop spans 18 amino acids. V dropped 7 bases and J dropped 6; count of bases not matched to a gene: 18. The CDR3 sequence: CASTLPASTSGRSDTQYF. The DNA for the CDR3 is TGTGCCAGCACCCTACCCGCGTCTACTAGCGGGAGATCGGATACGCAGTATTTT.

This rearrangement joins TRBV4-2 to TRBJ2-7; 7 nucleotides match TRBD2. Germline lookup yields CDR1 LGHNA and CDR2 YNFKEQ. The CDR3 sequence is 17 residues long. Germline trimming cut 0 bases from V and 0 bases from J; bases unmatched to any gene: 8. CDR3 sequence (DNA): TGTGCCAGCAGCCAAGATGCGGCCGGGGGGAGCTCCTACGAGCAGTACTTC. It specifies CASSQDAAGGSSYEQYF.

V and J are TRBV28 and TRBJ2-3; D is ambiguous. V dropped 6 bases and J dropped 7 bases, with 11 bases sitting between them. The CDR3 is 12 residues long. CDR1 and CDR2 from the germline V gene are MDHEN and SYDVKM. The CDR3 here is CASSLKPHTQYF. As DNA, the CDR3 is TGTGCCAGCAGCCTTAAGCCCCATACGCAGTATTTT.

The genes are TRBV5-1 and TRBJ2-7; D gene unclear. V was shortened by 3 bases and J by 4 bases, with 8 bases between the two germline ends. The CDR3 is 12 amino acids. CDR1 and CDR2 from the germline V gene are SGHRS and YFSETQ. CDR3 sequence reads: CASSSDNYEQYF. The CDR3 bases are TGCGCCAGCAGCTCTGACAATTACGAGCAGTACTTC.

The CDR3 DNA is TGTGCCAGCACCAAGACAGTGGTCACTGAAGCTTTCTTT. This gives the protein CASTKTVVTEAFF. The chain links TRBV6-1 to TRBJ1-1; tentatively, D is TRBD1 (5 bases). The germline V gene encodes CDR1 MNHNS and CDR2 SASEGT. The germline V and J ends were trimmed by 7 bases and 4 bases, with 13 bases remaining between them. The CDR3 sequence is 13 residues long.

This clone was observed a handful of times. The genes are TRBV30 and TRBJ1-5, with D unclear. Germline assignment: CDR1 GTSNPN and CDR2 SVGIG (reference sequence). V dropped 1 base and J dropped 5 bases, with 9 bases sitting between them. The CDR3 runs 13 residues. The CDR3 DNA follows: TGTGCCTGGAGTGAAGGAGACTATCAGCCCCAGCATTTT. It encodes CAWSEGDYQPQHF.

The chain carries TRBV6-1 and TRBJ2-5; 11 bases align to TRBD2. Germline values: CDR1 MNHNS, CDR2 SASEGT. V lost 4 bases to trimming and J lost 12 bases; unmatched junction nucleotides: 7. This CDR3 comprises 13 residues. The CDR3 DNA reads as TGTGCCAGCAGTGGGCTAGCGGGGGGTCGGGAGTACTTC. Amino acids: CASSGLAGGREYF.

This clone was counted only a few times. The chain is built from TRBV7-2 and TRBJ2-1; weak D call: TRBD2 (6 bases). V was cut by 3 bases and J by 7 bases, with 10 bases left in between. CDR1 SGHTA and CDR2 FQGNSA come from the germline V gene. CDR3 size: 13 residues. CDR3 coding DNA: TGTGCCAGCAGCTTCTGGAGGGTTAATGAGCAGTTCTTC. This encodes CASSFWRVNEQFF.

V is TRBV2 and J is TRBJ1-6; 8 nucleotides match TRBD1. This CDR3 region has 15 residues. The V segment lost 4 bases and the J segment 9 bases; nucleotides outside the gene matches: 8. CDR1 and CDR2 from the germline V gene are SNHLY and FYNNEI. In DNA form, the CDR3 reads TGTGCCAGCAGTGTGGGACAGGCGGGGGCTTCACCCCTCCACTTT. It encodes CASSVGQAGASPLHF.

The rearrangement uses TRBV7-9 and TRBJ2-2; TRBD2 matches at 13 bases. J was trimmed by 3 bases and V by 6 bases; bases with no gene match: 10. This CDR3 is built from 18 residues. Germline loops: CDR1 SEHNR, CDR2 FQNEAQ (reference sequence). DNA of the CDR3: TGTGCCAGCAGGCCAAGACTAGCGGGAGGTCTATACACCGGGGAGCTGTTTTTT. Residues: CASRPRLAGGLYTGELFF.

V is TRBV14 and J is TRBJ2-1; possibly TRBD1 for D (5 bases). The germline gives CDR1 SGHDN, CDR2 FVKESK. The CDR3 extends over 14 amino acids. The V gene lost 4 bases and the J gene lost 7 bases, with 14 bases spanning the gap. The CDR3 coding sequence is TGTGCCAGCAGCCGGGGCGTGGTAGGAAATGAGCAGTTCTTC. This sequence encodes CASSRGVVGNEQFF.

This chain joins TRBV6-5 and TRBJ1-4; TRBD1 matches 10 bases. This CDR3 region has 15 residues. CDR1 and CDR2 (germline): MNHEY, SVGAGI. V lost 8 bases and J lost 4; bases outside the gene matches: 7. The CDR3 region has the DNA TGTGCCAGCGGGCGAGGGGACAGGGGTAATGAAAAACTGTTTTTT. Residues: CASGRGDRGNEKLFF.

This rearrangement joins TRBV7-8 to TRBJ2-7, with 10 bases that match TRBD2. Germline V CDR1 and CDR2: SGHVS, FQNEAQ. The V and J ends lost 6 bases and 6 bases, in that order; junction bases with no gene match: 11. This CDR3 contains 15 residues. CDR3 loop: CASSRGDSGGFEQYF. CDR3 nucleotides: TGTGCCAGCAGTCGGGGGGATAGCGGGGGGTTCGAGCAGTACTTC. Looking up the rest from reference TRBV7-8 and TRBJ2-7 gives the full variable domain: GAGVSQSPRYKVAKRGQDVALRCDPISGHVSLFWYQQALGQGPEFLTYFQNEAQLDKSGLPSDRFFAERPEGSVSTLKIQRTQQEDSAVYLCASSRGDSGGFEQYFGPGTRLTVT.

The chain combines TRBV16 with TRBJ2-5, with 7 nucleotides matching TRBD1. V dropped 1 base and J dropped 3; count of bases not matched to a gene: 5. Germline V gene lookup returns CDR1 KGHSY and CDR2 FQNENV. The CDR3 is 15 amino acids. The CDR3 sequence: CASSQWETGEETQYF. CDR3 coding DNA: TGTGCCAGCAGCCAATGGGAAACAGGGGAAGAGACCCAGTACTTC.

This clone showed up just a few times. The V gene is TRBV19, the J gene TRBJ2-3; 9 bases fit TRBD1. With V trimmed by 7 bases and J by 4 bases, 6 bases remained unmatched. This CDR3 region has 14 residues. The germline CDR1 and CDR2 sequences are LNHDA and SQIVND (reference sequence). The CDR3 sequence is CASIQTGGADTQYF. CDR3 in DNA: TGTGCCAGTATTCAAACAGGGGGCGCAGATACGCAGTATTTT.

The chain carries TRBV9 and TRBJ1-1; 7 bases agree with TRBD1. Germline V lookup: CDR1 SGDLS, CDR2 YYNGEE. This CDR3 is 14 amino acids long. The trim removed 4 bases at V and 1 base at J, leaving 4 bases unmatched. The DNA of the CDR3 is TGTGCCAGCAGCCGACGGACAGGGAACACTGAAGCTTTCTTT. It specifies CASSRRTGNTEAFF.

The chain employs TRBV7-9 and TRBJ1-1; D ambiguous. The CDR3 covers 12 residues. The ends were cut back, 4 bases at V and 11 bases at J, with 14 bases in the middle. CDR1 SEHNR and CDR2 FQNEAQ come from the germline V gene (reference sequence). In nucleotides, the CDR3 is TGTGCCAGCAGCTCTCGACAAGTGGATGCTTTCTTT. Translated, it gives CASSSRQVDAFF.

This rearrangement joins TRBV30 to TRBJ2-3, with TRBD1 identical over 9 bases. This CDR3 is built from 14 residues. The ends lost 7 bases at V and 6 bases at J; junction bases unmatched: 11. Germline V gene lookup returns CDR1 GTSNPN and CDR2 SVGIG (reference sequence). CDR3 residues: CALSIQGAGDTQYF. The CDR3 DNA reads as TGTGCCTTAAGTATACAGGGGGCGGGCGATACGCAGTATTTT. The entire variable domain, with the rest obtained from reference TRBV30 and TRBJ2-3, is as follows: SQTIHQWPATLVQPVGSPLSLECTVEGTSNPNLYWYRQAAGRGLQLLFYSVGIGQISSEVPQNLSASRPQDRQFILSSKKLLLSDSGFYLCALSIQGAGDTQYFGPGTRLTVL.

This clone was observed a handful of times. The chain carries TRBV5-5 and TRBJ1-3; 8 bases fit TRBD1. V shed 4 bases and J 4 bases; nucleotides not matched to a gene: 16. Per germline, CDR1 SGHKS and CDR2 YYEKEE (reference sequence). CDR3 length: 18 amino acids. This chain's CDR3 is CASSDYRDRTLTGNTIYF. The CDR3 DNA is TGTGCCAGCAGCGATTACCGGGACAGGACCTTGACAGGAAACACCATATATTTT.

The chain uses TRBV19 and TRBJ1-5; D remains unclear. This CDR3 has 13 residues. Germline CDR1 reads LNHDA; CDR2 reads SQIVND (reference sequence). V was clipped by 4 bases and J by 3 bases, with 7 bases between them. CDR3 coding DNA: TGTGCCAGTAGTAGCGGTACCAATCAGCCCCAGCATTTT. Encoded protein: CASSSGTNQPQHF.

The chain is built from TRBV18 and TRBJ2-7; 7 nucleotides match TRBD1. The germline CDR1 and CDR2 sequences are KGHSH and LQKENI. V shed 0 bases and J 3 bases; nucleotides not matched to a gene: 8. The CDR3 is made up of 16 amino acids. CDR3 nucleotides: TGTGCCAGCTCACCACCGGGTCAAGGGGGCGGCTACGAGCAGTACTTC. Protein: CASSPPGQGGGYEQYF.

The chain combines TRBV15 with TRBJ2-3, with unresolved D. The CDR3 consists of 14 residues. V was trimmed by 1 base and J by 2 bases, leaving 7 bases between them. Germline V lookup: CDR1 LNHNV, CDR2 YYDKDF (reference sequence). The chain's CDR3 is CATSRGSPTDTQYF. CDR3 sequence (DNA): TGTGCCACCAGCAGAGGTAGCCCCACAGATACGCAGTATTTT.